Presented here are 5 T cell receptor beta chains from one specimen sequenced in a study of OX40 agonist ivuxolimab in advanced cancers. TCRdb's copy holds only in-frame clones and misses some; the assay was immunoSEQ multiplex PCR. The table includes approximately 87,000 clones, under 95% detected once. The input for sequencing was CD4+ or CD8+ T cells sorted from blood, taken in a trial of the OX40 agonist ivuxolimab. Every receptor here comes from an adult with an advanced solid tumor such as melanoma, head and neck, liver or kidney cancer.

The chain carries TRBV9 and TRBJ2-1; 9 bases match TRBD1. The CDR3 covers 14 residues. Trimming removed 5 bases from V and 7 bases from J; junction bases left unmatched: 7. CDR1 and CDR2 (germline): SGDLS, YYNGEE. The CDR3 is CASSTGTGMNEQFF. CDR3 nucleotide sequence: TGTGCCAGCAGTACCGGGACAGGGATGAATGAGCAGTTCTTC.

In this sample, this clone turned up once. This chain uses TRBV5-6 with TRBJ2-3; D possibly corresponds to TRBD1 (6 bases). The CDR3 covers 13 residues. V was trimmed by 7 bases and J by 3 bases, leaving 12 bases between them. Germline CDR1 is SGHDT and CDR2 is YYEEEE. The CDR3 DNA follows: TGTGCCAGCGGCACAGGGTTAACAGATACGCAGTATTTT. Translation gives CASGTGLTDTQYF.

The rearrangement uses TRBV12-2 and TRBJ2-3. TRBV12-2 is marked as a pseudogene. The CDR3 loop spans 13 amino acids. CDR3 DNA sequence: TGTGCAAGTCGCTCGGACCGCACAGATACGCAGTATTTT. Translated, it gives CASRSDRTDTQYF.

The genes are TRBV9 and TRBJ2-1, with D hard to call. Trimming cost V 5 bases and J 0 bases, with 9 bases left between them. CDR1 is SGDLS and CDR2 is YYNGEE in the germline V gene. This CDR3 has 14 residues. The DNA of the CDR3 is TGTGCCAGCAGGGTCGGAAACTCCTACAATGAGCAGTTCTTC. Translation gives CASRVGNSYNEQFF. Variable domain in full (rest from reference TRBV9 and TRBJ2-1): DSGVTQTPKHLITATGQRVTLRCSPRSGDLSVYWYQQSLDQGLQFLIQYYNGEERAKGNILERFSAQQFPDLHSELNLSSLELGDSALYFCASRVGNSYNEQFFGPGTRLTVL.

This clone occurred a few times. The gene calls are TRBV7-9 and TRBJ2-7; maybe TRBD1 (6 bases). V was shortened by 1 base and J by 4 bases, with 11 bases between the two germline ends. The germline V gene has CDR1 SEHNR and CDR2 FQNEAQ (reference sequence). The CDR3 is 14 residues long. The CDR3 bases are TGTGCCAGCAGCTTAGAGCCAGGGGCGTACGAGCAGTACTTC. It is translated as CASSLEPGAYEQYF.